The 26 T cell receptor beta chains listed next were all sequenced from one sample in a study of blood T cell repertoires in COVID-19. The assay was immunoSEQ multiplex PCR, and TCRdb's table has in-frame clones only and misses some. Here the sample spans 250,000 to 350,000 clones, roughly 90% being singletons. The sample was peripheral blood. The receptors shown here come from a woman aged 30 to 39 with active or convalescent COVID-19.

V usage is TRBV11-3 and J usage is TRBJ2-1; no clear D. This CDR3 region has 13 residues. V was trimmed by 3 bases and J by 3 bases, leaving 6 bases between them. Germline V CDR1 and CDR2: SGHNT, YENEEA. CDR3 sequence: CASSFVGYNEQFF. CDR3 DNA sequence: TGTGCCAGCAGCTTCGTCGGCTACAATGAGCAGTTCTTC.

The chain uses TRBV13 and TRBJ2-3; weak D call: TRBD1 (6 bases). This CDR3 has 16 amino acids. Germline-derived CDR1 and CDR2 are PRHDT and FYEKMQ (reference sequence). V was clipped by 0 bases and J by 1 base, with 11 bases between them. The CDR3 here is CASSLGIQGRTDTQYF. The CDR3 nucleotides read TGTGCCAGCAGCTTAGGGATACAGGGCCGCACAGATACGCAGTATTTT.

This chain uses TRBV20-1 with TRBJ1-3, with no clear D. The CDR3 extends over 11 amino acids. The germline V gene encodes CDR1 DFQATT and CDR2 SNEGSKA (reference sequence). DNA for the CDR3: TGCAGCCGAGTATCTGGAAACACCATATATTTT. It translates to CSRVSGNTIYF.

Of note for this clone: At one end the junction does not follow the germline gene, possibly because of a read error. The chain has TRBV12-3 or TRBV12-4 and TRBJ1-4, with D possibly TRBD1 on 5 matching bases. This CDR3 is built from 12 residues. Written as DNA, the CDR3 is TGTGCCAGCAGTTTAGGGTTGGGGCCGCCGGTTTTT. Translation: CASSLGLGPPVF.

CDR3 sequence reads: CASSPSLGLAGGVTGELFF. The CDR3 DNA sequence: TGTGCCAGCAGTCCCTCCCTCGGACTAGCGGGGGGCGTCACCGGGGAGCTGTTTTTT. This chain connects TRBV28 to TRBJ2-2; 14 bases line up with TRBD2. The germline V gene encodes CDR1 MDHEN and CDR2 SYDVKM. The V and J ends lost 5 bases and 4 bases, in that order; junction bases with no gene match: 12. CDR3 size: 19 residues.

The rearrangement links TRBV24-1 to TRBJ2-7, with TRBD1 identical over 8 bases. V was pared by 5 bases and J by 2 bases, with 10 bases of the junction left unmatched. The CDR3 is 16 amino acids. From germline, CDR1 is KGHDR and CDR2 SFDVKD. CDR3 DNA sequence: TGTGCCACCAGTGCCCGAAACAGGGGGGCGGCCTACGAGCAGTACTTC. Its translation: CATSARNRGAAYEQYF.

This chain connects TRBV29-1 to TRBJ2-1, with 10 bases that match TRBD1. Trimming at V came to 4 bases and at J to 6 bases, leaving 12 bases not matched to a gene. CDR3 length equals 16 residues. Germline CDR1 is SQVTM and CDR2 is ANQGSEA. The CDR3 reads CSVVGTGDRSVNEQFF. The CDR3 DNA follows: TGCAGCGTTGTTGGGACAGGGGATCGGAGCGTCAATGAGCAGTTCTTC.

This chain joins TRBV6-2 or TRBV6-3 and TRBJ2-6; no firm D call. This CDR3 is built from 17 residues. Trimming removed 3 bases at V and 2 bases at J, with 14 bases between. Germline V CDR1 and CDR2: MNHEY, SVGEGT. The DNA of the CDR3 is TGTGCCAGCAGTTATCCCCCCTTTAATGCTGGGGCCAACGTCCTGACTTTC. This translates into CASSYPPFNAGANVLTF.

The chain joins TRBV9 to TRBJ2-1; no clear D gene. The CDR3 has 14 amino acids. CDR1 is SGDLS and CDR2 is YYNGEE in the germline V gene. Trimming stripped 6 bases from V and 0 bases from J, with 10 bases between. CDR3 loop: CASNPASSYNEQFF. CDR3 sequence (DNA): TGTGCCAGCAACCCAGCGAGCTCCTACAATGAGCAGTTCTTC.

CDR3 sequence: CASSSTTSSYEQYF. The CDR3 nucleotides are TGCGCCAGCAGTTCAACTACGTCCTCCTACGAGCAGTACTTC. V and J are TRBV5-1 and TRBJ2-7; D remains ambiguous. The ends were cut back, 5 bases at V and 0 bases at J, with 12 bases in the middle. This CDR3 is 14 amino acids long. CDR1 is SGHRS and CDR2 is YFSETQ in the germline V gene.

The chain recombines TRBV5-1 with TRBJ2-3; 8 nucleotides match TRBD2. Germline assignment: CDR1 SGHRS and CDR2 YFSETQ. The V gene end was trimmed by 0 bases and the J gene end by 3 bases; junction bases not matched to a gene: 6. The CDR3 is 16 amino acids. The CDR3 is CASSLDGGAGTDTQYF. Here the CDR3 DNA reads TGCGCCAGCAGCTTGGACGGGGGGGCAGGTACAGATACGCAGTATTTT.

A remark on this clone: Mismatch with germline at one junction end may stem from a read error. The CDR3 reads CARSDISGGAGETQYF. In DNA, the CDR3 is TGCGCCCGCAGCGACATCAGCGGGGGGGCGGGGGAGACCCAGTACTTC. The chain links TRBV4-1 to TRBJ2-5; 10 bases are a match to TRBD2. The germline gives CDR1 MGHRA, CDR2 YSYEKL. The CDR3 consists of 16 residues.

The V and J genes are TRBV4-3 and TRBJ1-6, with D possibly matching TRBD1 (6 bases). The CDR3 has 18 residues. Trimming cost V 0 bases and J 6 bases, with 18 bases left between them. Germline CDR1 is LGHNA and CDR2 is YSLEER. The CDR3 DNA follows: TGCGCCAGCAGCCAAGACAGCCTGGCGGGGGGCACTAATTCACCCCTCCACTTT. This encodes CASSQDSLAGGTNSPLHF.

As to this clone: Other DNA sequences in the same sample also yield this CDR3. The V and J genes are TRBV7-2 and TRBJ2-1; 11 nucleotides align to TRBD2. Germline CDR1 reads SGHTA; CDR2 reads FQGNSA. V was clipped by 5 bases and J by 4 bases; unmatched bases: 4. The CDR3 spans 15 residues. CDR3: CASSPSGGYYNEQFF. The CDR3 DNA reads TGTGCCAGCAGCCCTAGCGGGGGGTATTACAATGAGCAGTTCTTC.

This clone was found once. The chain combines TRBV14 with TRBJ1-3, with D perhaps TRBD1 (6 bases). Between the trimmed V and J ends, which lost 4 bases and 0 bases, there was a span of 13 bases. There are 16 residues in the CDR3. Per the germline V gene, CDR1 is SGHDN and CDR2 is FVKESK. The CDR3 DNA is TGTGCCAGCAGCCGACGACAGGCCTCCTCTGGAAACACCATATATTTT. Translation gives CASSRRQASSGNTIYF.

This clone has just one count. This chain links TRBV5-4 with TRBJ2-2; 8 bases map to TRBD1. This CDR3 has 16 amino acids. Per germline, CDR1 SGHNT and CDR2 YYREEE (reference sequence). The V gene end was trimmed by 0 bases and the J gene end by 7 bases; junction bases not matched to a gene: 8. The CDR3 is CASSLGSNRGDGELFF. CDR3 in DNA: TGTGCCAGCAGCTTGGGTTCAAACAGGGGGGACGGGGAGCTGTTTTTT.

CDR3 DNA: TGTGCCAGTATGGTGAGTGGGAGGCATGAGCAGTTCTTC. It translates to CASMVSGRHEQFF. This chain connects TRBV19 to TRBJ2-1; a weak D match, TRBD2 (6 bases). Germline CDR1 and CDR2: LNHDA and SQIVND (reference sequence). The CDR3 is made up of 13 amino acids. Between the trimmed V and J ends, which lost 7 bases and 8 bases, there was a span of 15 bases.

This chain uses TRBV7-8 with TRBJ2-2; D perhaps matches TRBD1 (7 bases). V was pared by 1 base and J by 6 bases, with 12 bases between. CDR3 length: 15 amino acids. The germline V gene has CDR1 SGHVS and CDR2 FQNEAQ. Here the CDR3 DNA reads TGTGCCAGCAGCTTAGGGACCAGGGGGGCCGGGGAGCTGTTTTTT. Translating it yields CASSLGTRGAGELFF.

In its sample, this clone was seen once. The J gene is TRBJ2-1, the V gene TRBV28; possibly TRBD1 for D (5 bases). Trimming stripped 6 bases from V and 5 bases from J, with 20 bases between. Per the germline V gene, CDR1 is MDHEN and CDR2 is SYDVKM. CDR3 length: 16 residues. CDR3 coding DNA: TGTGCCAGCAGCCCAGGGTCCCCGCCCGTTAACAATGAGCAGTTCTTC. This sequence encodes CASSPGSPPVNNEQFF.

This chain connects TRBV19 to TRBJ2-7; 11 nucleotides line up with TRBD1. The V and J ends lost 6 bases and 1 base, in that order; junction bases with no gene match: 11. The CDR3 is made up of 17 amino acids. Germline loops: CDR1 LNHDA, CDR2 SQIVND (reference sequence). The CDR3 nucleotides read TGTGCCAGTAGCCGCGGACAGGGGGCGCTTAGTTCCTACGAGCAGTACTTC. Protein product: CASSRGQGALSSYEQYF. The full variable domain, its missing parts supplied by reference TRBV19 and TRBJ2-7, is DGGITQSPKYLFRKEGQNVTLSCEQNLNHDAMYWYRQDPGQGLRLIYYSQIVNDFQKGDIAEGYSVSREKKESFPLTVTSAQKNPTAFYLCASSRGQGALSSYEQYFGPGTRLTVT.

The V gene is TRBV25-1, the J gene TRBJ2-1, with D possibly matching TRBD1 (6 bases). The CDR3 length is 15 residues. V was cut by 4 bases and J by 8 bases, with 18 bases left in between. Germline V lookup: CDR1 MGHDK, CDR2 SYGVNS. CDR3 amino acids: CASSAPWTDLHEQFF. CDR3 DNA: TGTGCCAGCAGTGCCCCGTGGACAGACCTCCATGAGCAGTTCTTC.

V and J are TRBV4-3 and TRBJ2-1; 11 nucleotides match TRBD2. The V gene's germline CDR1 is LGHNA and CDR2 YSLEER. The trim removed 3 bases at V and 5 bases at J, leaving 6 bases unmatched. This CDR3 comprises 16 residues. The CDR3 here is CASSHDLAGGNNEQFF. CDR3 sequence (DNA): TGCGCCAGCAGCCATGACCTAGCGGGGGGAAACAATGAGCAGTTCTTC.

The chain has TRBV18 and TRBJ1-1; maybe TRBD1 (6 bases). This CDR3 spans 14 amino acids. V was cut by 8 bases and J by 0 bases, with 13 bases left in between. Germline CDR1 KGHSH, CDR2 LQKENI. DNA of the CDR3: TGTGCCAGCAATCAACAGGGATTGAACACTGAAGCTTTCTTT. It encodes CASNQQGLNTEAFF.

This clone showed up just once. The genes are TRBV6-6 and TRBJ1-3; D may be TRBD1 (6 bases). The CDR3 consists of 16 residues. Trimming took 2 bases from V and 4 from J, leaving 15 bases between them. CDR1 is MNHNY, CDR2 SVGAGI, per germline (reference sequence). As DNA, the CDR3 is TGTGCCAGCAGTTACACCCAAACAGGGCACGGAAACACCATATATTTT. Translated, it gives CASSYTQTGHGNTIYF.

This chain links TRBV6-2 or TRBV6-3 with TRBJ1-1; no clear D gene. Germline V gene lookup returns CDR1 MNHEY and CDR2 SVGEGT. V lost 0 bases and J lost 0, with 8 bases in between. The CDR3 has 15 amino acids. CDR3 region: CASSYSISVNTEAFF. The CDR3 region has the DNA TGTGCCAGCAGTTACTCGATTTCAGTGAACACTGAAGCTTTCTTT.

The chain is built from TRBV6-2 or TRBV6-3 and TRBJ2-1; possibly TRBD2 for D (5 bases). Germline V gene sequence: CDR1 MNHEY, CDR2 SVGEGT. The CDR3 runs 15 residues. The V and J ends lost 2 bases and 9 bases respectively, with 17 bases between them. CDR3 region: CASSYAGSPSGEQFF. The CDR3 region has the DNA TGTGCCAGCAGTTACGCCGGGTCCCCCAGCGGTGAGCAGTTCTTC.